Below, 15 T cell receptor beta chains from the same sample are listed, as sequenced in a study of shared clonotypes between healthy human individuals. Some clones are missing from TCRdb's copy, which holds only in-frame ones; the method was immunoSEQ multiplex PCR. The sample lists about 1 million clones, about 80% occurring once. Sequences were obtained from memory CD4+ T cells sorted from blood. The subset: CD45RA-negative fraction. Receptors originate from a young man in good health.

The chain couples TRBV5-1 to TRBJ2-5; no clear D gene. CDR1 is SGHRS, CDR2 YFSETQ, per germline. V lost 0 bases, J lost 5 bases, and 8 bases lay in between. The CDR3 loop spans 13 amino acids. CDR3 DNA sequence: TGCGCCAGCAGCTTGGATCCGCGGGAGACCCAGTACTTC. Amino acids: CASSLDPRETQYF.

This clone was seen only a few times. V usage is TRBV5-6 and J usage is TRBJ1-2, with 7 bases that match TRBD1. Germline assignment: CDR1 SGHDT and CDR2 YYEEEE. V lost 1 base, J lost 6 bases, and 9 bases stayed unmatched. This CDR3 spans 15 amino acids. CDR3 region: CASSLPDRAFHGYTF. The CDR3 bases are TGTGCCAGCAGCTTGCCCGACAGGGCCTTCCATGGCTACACCTTC.

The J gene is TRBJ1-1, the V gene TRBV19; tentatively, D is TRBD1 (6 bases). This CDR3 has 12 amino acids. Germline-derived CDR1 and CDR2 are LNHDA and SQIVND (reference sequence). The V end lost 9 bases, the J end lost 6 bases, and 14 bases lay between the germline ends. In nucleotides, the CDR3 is TGTGCCAGCTCATGGACAGCCGCTGAAGCTTTCTTT. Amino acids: CASSWTAAEAFF.

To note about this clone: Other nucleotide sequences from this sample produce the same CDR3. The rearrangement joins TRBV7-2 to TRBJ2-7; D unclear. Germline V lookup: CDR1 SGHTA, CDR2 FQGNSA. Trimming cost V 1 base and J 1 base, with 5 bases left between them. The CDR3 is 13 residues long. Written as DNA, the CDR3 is TGTGCCAGCAGCTTAGTAGCATCCTACGAGCAGTACTTC. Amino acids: CASSLVASYEQYF. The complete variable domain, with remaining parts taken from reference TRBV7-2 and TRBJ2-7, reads GAGVSQSPSNKVTEKGKDVELRCDPISGHTALYWYRQSLGQGLEFLIYFQGNSAPDKSGLPSDRFSAERTGGSVSTLTIQRTQQEDSAVYLCASSLVASYEQYFGPGTRLTVT.

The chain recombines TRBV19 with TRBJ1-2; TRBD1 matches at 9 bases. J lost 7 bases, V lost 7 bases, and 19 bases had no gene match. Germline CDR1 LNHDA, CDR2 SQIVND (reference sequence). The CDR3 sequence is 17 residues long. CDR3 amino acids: CASTPSSVQGARRGYTF. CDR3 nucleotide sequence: TGTGCCAGTACCCCCTCATCCGTACAGGGGGCTCGACGTGGCTACACCTTC.

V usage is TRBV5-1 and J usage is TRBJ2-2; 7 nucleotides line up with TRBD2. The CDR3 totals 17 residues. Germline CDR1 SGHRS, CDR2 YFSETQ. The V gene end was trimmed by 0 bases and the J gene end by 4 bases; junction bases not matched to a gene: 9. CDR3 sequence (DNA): TGCGCCAGCAGCTTGGGGGGCCGGGGGGACCGCACCGGGGAGCTGTTTTTT. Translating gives CASSLGGRGDRTGELFF.

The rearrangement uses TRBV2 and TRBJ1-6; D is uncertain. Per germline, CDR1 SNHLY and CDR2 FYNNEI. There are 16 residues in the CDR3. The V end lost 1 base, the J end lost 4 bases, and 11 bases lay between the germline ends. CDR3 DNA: TGTGCCAGCAGTGAAGATGGGTACAGTTATAATTCACCCCTCCACTTT. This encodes CASSEDGYSYNSPLHF.

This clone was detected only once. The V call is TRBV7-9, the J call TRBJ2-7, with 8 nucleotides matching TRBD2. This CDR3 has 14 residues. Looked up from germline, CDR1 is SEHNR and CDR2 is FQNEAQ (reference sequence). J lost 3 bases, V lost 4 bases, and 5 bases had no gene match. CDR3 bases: TGTGCCAGCAGCTCGGGACTAGTCCTCTACGAGCAGTACTTC. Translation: CASSSGLVLYEQYF.

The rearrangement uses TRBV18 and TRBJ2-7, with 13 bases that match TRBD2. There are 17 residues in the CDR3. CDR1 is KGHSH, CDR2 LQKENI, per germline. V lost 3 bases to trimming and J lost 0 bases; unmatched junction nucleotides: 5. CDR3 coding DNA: TGTGCCAGCTCACCGCGACTAGCGGGAGGCCTCTCCTACGAGCAGTACTTC. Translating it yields CASSPRLAGGLSYEQYF. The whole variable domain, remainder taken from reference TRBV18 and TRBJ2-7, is NAGVMQNPRHLVRRRGQEARLRCSPMKGHSHVYWYRQLPEEGLKFMVYLQKENIIDESGMPKERFSAEFPKEGPSILRIQQVVRGDSAAYFCASSPRLAGGLSYEQYFGPGTRLTVT.

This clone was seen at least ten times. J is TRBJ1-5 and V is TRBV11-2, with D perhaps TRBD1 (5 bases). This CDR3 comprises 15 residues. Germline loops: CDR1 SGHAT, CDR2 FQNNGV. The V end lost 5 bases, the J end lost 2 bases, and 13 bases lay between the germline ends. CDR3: CASSPLGGGNQPQHF. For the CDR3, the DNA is TGTGCCAGCAGCCCCCTGGGGGGAGGCAATCAGCCCCAGCATTTT.

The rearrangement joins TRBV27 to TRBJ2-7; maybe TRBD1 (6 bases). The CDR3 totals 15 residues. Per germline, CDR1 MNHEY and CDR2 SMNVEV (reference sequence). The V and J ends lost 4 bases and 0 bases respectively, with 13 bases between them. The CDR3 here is CASSYGQGSSYEQYF. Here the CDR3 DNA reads TGTGCCAGCAGTTACGGGCAGGGGAGCTCCTACGAGCAGTACTTC.

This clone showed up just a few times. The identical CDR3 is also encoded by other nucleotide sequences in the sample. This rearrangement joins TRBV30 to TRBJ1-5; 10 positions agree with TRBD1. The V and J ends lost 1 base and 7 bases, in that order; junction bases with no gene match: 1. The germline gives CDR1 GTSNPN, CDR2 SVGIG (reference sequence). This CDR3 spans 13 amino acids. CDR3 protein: CAWSGTGGQPQHF. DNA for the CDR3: TGTGCCTGGAGTGGGACAGGGGGACAGCCCCAGCATTTT.

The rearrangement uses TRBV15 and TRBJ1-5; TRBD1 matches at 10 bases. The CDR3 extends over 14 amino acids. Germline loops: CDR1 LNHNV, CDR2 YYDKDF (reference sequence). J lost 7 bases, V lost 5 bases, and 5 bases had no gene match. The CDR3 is CATSLTGGGQPQHF. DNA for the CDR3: TGTGCCACCAGCTTGACAGGGGGCGGGCAGCCCCAGCATTTT.

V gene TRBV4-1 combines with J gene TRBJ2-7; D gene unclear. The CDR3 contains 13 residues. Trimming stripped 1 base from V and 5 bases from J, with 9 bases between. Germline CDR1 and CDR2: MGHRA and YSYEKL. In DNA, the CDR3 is TGCGCCAGCAGCCAAGGCCATGGGGACGAGCAGTACTTC. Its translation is CASSQGHGDEQYF.

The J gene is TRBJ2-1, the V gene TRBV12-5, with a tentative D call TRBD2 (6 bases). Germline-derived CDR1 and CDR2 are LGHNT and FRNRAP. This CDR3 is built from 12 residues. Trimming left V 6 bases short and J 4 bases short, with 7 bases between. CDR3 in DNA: TGTGCTAGTGGCCGGGGGTACAATGAGCAGTTCTTC. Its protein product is CASGRGYNEQFF.